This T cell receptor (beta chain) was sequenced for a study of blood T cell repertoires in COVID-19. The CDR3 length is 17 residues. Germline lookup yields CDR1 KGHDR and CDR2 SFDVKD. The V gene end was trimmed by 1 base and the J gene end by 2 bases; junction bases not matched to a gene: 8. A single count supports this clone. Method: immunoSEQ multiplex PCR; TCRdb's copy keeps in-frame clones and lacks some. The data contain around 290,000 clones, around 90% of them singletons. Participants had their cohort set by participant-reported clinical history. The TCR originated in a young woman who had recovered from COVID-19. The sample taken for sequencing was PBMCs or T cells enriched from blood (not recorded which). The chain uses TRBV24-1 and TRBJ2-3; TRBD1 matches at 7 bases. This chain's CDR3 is CATSDFTGAYPTDTQYF. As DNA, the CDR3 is TGTGCCACCAGTGATTTTACAGGGGCCTATCCCACAGATACGCAGTATTTT.